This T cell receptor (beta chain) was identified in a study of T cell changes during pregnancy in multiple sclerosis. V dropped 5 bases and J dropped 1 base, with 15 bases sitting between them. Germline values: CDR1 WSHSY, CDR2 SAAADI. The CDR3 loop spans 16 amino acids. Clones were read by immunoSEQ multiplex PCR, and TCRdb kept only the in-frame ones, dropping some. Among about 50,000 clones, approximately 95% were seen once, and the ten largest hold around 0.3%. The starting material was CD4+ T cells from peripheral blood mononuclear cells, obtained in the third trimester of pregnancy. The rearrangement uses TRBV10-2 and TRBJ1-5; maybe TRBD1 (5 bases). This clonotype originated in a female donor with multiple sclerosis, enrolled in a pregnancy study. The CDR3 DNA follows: TGCGCCAGCAGTCAAAACCAGGGCTTAAGCAATCAGCCCCAGCATTTT. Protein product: CASSQNQGLSNQPQHF.